Presented here are 2 T cell receptor beta chains from one specimen sequenced in a study of cytotoxic CD8 clonotypes in ibrutinib-treated CLL. Measured with immunoSEQ multiplex PCR; TCRdb has only the in-frame clones, and not every one. Of some 200,000 clones in the sample, more than 70% were seen once. The sequencing here drew on PBMCs, taken after 12 months of ibrutinib treatment. The receptors were sampled from a human donor with chronic lymphocytic leukemia.

The chain uses TRBV27 and TRBJ2-5; D is perhaps TRBD2 (6 bases). V was trimmed by 5 bases and J by 5 bases, leaving 15 bases between them. Germline V lookup: CDR1 MNHEY, CDR2 SMNVEV (reference sequence). CDR3 length: 14 residues. The CDR3 DNA sequence: TGTGCCAGCAGTCCCGGAGGGCCTAGGGAGACCCAGTACTTC. Translated: CASSPGGPRETQYF.

The chain recombines TRBV2 with TRBJ1-4; possibly TRBD1 for D (6 bases). The CDR3 covers 14 residues. Germline CDR1 SNHLY, CDR2 FYNNEI. The V end was cut by 8 bases, the J end by 6 bases, with 16 bases between. The CDR3 reads CASAPRGGHEKLFF. The CDR3 coding sequence is TGTGCCAGCGCCCCCAGGGGCGGACATGAAAAACTGTTTTTT.